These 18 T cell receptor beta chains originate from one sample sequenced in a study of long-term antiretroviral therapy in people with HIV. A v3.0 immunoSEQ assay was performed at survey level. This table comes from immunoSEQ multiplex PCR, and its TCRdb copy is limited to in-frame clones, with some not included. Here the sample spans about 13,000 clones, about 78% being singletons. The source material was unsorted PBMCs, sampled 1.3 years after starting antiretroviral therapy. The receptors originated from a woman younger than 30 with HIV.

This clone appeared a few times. The DNA for the CDR3 is TGTGCCAGCAGTGTAAGTGGCTACACCTTC. Translated: CASSVSGYTF. The chain links TRBV2 to TRBJ1-2, with D hard to call. Trimming stripped 4 bases from V and 7 bases from J, with 4 bases between. In germline, CDR1 is SNHLY, CDR2 FYNNEI. This CDR3 comprises 10 residues.

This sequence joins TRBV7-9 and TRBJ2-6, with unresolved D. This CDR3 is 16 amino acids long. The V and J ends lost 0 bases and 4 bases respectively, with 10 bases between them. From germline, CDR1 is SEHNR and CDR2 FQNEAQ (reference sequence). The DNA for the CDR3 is TGTGCCAGCAGCTTAGCATCAGCCACGGGGGCCAACGTCCTGACTTTC. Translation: CASSLASATGANVLTF.

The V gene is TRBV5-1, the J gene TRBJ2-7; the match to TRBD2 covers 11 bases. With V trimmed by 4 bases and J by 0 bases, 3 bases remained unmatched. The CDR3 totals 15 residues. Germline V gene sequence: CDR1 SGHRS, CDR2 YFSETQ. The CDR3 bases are TGCGCCAGCAGCGCCACTAGCGGGAGCTCCTACGAGCAGTACTTC. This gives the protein CASSATSGSSYEQYF.

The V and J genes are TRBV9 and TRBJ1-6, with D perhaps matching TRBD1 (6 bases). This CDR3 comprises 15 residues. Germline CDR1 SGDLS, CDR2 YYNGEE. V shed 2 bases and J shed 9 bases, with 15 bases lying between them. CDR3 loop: CASSVRGGESSPLHF. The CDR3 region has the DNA TGTGCCAGCAGCGTCCGGGGGGGCGAAAGTTCACCCCTCCACTTT.

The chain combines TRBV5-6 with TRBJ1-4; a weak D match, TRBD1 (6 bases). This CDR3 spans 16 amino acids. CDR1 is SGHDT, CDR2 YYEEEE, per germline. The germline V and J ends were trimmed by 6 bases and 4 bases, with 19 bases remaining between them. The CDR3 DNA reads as TGTGCCAGCACCCTTCACACCGGGACACGTAATGAAAAACTGTTTTTT. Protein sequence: CASTLHTGTRNEKLFF. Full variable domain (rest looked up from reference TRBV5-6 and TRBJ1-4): DAGVTQSPTHLIKTRGQQVTLRCSPKSGHDTVSWYQQALGQGPQFIFQYYEEEERQRGNFPDRFSGHQFPNYSSELNVNALLLGDSALYLCASTLHTGTRNEKLFFGSGTQLSVL.

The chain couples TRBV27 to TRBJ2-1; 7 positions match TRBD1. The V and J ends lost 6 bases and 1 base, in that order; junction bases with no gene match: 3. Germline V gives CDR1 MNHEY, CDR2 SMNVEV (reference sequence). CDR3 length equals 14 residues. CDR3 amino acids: CASRGGASYNEQFF. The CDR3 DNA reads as TGTGCCAGCAGAGGGGGCGCGTCCTACAATGAGCAGTTCTTC.

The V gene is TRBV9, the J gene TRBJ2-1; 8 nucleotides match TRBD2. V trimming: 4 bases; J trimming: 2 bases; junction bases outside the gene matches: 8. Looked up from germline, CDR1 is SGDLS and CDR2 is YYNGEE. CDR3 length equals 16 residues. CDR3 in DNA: TGTGCCAGCAGCACGTCAAGCGGGAGTGCCTACAATGAGCAGTTCTTC. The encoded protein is CASSTSSGSAYNEQFF.

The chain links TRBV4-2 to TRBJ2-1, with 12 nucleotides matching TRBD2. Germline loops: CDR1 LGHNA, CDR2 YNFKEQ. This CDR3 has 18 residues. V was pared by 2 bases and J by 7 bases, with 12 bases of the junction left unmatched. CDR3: CASSQIETGTSGLNEQFF. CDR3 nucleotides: TGTGCCAGCAGCCAAATTGAGACCGGGACTAGCGGGTTGAATGAGCAGTTCTTC.

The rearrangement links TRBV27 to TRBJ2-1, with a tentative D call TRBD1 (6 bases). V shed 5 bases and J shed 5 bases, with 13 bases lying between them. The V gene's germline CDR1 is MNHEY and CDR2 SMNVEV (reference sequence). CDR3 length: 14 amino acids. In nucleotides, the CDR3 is TGTGCCAGCAGTATCGGGACAACAGACAATGAGCAGTTCTTC. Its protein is CASSIGTTDNEQFF.

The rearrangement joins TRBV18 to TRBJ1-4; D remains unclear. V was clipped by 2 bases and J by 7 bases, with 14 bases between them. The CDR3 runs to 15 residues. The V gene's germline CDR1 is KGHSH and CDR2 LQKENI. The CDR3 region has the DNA TGTGCCAGCTCACCAAACCCGGATGCCAGTGAAAAACTGTTTTTT. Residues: CASSPNPDASEKLFF.

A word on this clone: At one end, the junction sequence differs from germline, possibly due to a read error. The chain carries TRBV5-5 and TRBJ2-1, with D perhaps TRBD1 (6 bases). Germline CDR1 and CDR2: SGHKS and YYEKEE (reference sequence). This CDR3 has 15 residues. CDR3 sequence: CASSQGQGPFDEQFF. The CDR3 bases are TGCGCCAGCAGCCAAGGGCAGGGGCCATTCGATGAGCAGTTCTTC.

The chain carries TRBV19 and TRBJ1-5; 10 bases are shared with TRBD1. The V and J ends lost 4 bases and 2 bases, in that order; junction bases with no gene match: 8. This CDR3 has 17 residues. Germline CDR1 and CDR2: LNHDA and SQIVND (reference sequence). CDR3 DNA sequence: TGTGCCAGTAGTACTGGACAGGGGGTGTGGGGCAATCAGCCCCAGCATTTT. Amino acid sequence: CASSTGQGVWGNQPQHF.

The CDR3 loop is CASRPWVVGNEQFF. Here the CDR3 DNA reads TGTGCCAGCAGGCCCTGGGTGGTGGGCAATGAGCAGTTCTTC. The chain joins TRBV6-1 to TRBJ2-1, with no clear D. The V end lost 6 bases, the J end lost 6 bases, and 15 bases lay between the germline ends. The CDR3 contains 14 residues. CDR1 and CDR2 from the germline V gene are MNHNS and SASEGT.

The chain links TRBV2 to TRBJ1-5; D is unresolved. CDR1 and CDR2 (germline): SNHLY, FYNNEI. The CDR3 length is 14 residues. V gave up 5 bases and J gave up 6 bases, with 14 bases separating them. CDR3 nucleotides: TGTGCCAGCAGTCCGGACCCGGCAGGTCAGCCCCAGCATTTT. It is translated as CASSPDPAGQPQHF.

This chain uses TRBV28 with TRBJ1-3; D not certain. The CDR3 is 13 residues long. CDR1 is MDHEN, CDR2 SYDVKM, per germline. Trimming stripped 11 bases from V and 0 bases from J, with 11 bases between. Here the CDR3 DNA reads TGTGCCGGATCCTGGTTCTCTGGAAACACCATATATTTT. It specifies CAGSWFSGNTIYF.

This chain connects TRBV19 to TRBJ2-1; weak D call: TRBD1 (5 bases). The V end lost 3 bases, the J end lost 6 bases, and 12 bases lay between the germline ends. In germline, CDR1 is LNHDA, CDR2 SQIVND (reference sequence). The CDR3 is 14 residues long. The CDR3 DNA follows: TGTGCCAGTAGTATTTCACGCAGGGTCAATGAGCAGTTCTTC. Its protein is CASSISRRVNEQFF.

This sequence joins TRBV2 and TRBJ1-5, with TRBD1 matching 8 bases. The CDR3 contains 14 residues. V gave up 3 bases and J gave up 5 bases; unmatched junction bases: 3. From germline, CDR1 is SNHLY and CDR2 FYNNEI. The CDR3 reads CASSDGTGHQPQHF. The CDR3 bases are TGTGCCAGCAGTGATGGGACAGGCCATCAGCCCCAGCATTTT.

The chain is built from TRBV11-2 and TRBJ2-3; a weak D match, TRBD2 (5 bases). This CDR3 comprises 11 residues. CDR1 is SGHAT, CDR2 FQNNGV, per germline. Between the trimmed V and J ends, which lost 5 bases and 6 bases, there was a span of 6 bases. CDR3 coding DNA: TGTGCCAGCAGCCGAGGGGATACGCAGTATTTT. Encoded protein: CASSRGDTQYF. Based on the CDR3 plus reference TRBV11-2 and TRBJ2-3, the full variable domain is EAGVAQSPRYKIIEKRQSVAFWCNPISGHATLYWYQQILGQGPKLLIQFQNNGVVDDSQLPKDRFSAERLKGVDSTLKIQPAKLEDSAVYLCASSRGDTQYFGPGTRLTVL.